This TCR beta chain appears in the sequencing data of a study of response to subunit inactivated influenza vaccine. TCRdb reprocessed the RT-PCR reads with MiXCR, giving one entry per CDR3 protein. The top ten hold 2.5% to 3% of the sample, which has some 540,000 distinct CDR3 sequences, around 25% seen once. Germline V gives CDR1 LGHNA, CDR2 YSLEER. The CDR3 loop spans 13 amino acids. The V and J ends lost 1 base and 4 bases respectively, with 7 bases between them. The table lists this clonotype with a few counts. These data also formed part of another study, on T cells expressing NK-cell markers. As that study records: It was by 5'RACE template switching with UMIs that TCR beta cDNA was made.

The sequencing used CD4+ T cells sorted from PBMCs, collected roughly 12 days after vaccination. This TCR came from a man in his fifties who received an inactivated influenza vaccine. The chain joins TRBV4-3 to TRBJ2-5, with unresolved D. The CDR3 region has the DNA TGCGCCAGCAGCCAAGGAGTCGCAGAGACCCAGTACTTC. As protein: CASSQGVAETQYF.